The entry below describes one T cell receptor (beta chain). Its antigen is unidentified. This entry is derived from a study of OX40 agonist ivuxolimab in advanced cancers. Study-wide background: Patients treated during dose escalation were battling hepatocellular carcinoma, melanoma, renal cell or head and neck cancer.

Whole-study results and caveats: Among the lowest levels of clonal expansion were found in partial responders at 0.1-3.0 mg/kg. At 0.1 to 3.0 mg/kg and by week 6, CD4+ and CD8+ T cells in the blood had expanded clonally.

Generated by immunoSEQ multiplex PCR, the TCRdb table keeps only in-frame clones and is missing some. Among 75,000 to 100,000 clones, roughly nine tenths were seen once, and the ten largest hold roughly 5.5%. The CDR3 covers 15 residues. Trimming stripped 3 bases from V and 1 base from J, with 9 bases between. The germline CDR1 and CDR2 sequences are LNHDA and SQIVND (reference sequence). This receptor was taken from an adult with an advanced solid tumor such as melanoma, head and neck, liver or kidney cancer. The chain carries TRBV19 and TRBJ2-2; D gene unclear. This sample comprised CD4+ or CD8+ T cells sorted from blood, obtained in a trial of the OX40 agonist ivuxolimab. CDR3 residues: CASSMSDLNTGELFF. Here the CDR3 DNA reads TGTGCCAGTAGTATGTCGGACCTGAACACCGGGGAGCTGTTTTTT. Combining the CDR3 with reference TRBV19 and TRBJ2-2 gives the whole variable domain DGGITQSPKYLFRKEGQNVTLSCEQNLNHDAMYWYRQDPGQGLRLIYYSQIVNDFQKGDIAEGYSVSREKKESFPLTVTSAQKNPTAFYLCASSMSDLNTGELFFGEGSRLTVL.